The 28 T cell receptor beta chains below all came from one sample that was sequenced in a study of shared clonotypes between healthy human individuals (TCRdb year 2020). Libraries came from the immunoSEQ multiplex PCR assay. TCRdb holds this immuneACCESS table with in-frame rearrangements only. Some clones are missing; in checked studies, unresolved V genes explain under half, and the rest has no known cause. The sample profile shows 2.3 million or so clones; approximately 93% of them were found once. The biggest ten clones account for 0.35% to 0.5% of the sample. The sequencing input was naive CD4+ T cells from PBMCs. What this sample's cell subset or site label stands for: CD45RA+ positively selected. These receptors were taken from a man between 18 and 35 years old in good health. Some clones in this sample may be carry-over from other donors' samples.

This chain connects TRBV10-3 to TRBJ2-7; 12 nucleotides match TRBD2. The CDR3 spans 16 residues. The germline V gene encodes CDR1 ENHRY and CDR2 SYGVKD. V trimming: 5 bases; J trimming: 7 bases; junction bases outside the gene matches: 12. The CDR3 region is CAISPRLLAGGEEQYF. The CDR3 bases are TGTGCCATCAGTCCCCGTCTCCTAGCGGGAGGGGAAGAGCAGTACTTC.

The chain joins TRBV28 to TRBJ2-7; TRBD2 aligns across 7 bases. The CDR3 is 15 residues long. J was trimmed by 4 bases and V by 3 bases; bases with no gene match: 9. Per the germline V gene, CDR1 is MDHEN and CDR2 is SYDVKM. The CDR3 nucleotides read TGTGCCAGCAGTTTTCAGGGAGGGCGGTTGTACGAGCAGTACTTC. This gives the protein CASSFQGGRLYEQYF.

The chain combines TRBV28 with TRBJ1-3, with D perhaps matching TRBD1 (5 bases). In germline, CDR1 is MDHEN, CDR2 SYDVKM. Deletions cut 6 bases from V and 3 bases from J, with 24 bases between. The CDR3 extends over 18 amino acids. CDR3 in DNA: TGTGCCAGCAGATCCGTCTGGGGCGGGCAGGGCTATGGAAACACCATATATTTT. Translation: CASRSVWGGQGYGNTIYF. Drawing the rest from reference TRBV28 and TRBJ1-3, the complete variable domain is DVKVTQSSRYLVKRTGEKVFLECVQDMDHENMFWYRQDPGLGLRLIYFSYDVKMKEKGDIPEGYSVSREKKERFSLILESASTNQTSMYLCASRSVWGGQGYGNTIYFGEGSWLTVV.

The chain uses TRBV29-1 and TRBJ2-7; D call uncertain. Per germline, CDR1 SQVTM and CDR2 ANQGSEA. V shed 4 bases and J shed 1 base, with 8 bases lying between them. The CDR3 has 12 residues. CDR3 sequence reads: CSVAEQSYEQYF. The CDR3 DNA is TGCAGCGTTGCCGAACAGTCCTACGAGCAGTACTTC.

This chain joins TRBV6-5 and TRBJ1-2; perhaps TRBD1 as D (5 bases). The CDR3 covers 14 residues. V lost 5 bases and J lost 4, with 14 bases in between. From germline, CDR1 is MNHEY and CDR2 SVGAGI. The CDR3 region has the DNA TGTGCCAGCAGTGGCGAGGGGAGGAGCTATGGCTACACCTTC. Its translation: CASSGEGRSYGYTF.

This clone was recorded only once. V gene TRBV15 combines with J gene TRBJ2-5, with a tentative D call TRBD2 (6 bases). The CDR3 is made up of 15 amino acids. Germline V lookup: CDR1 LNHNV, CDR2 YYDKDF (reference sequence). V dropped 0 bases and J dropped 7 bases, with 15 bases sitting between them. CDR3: CATSRDETWGGTQYF. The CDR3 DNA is TGTGCCACCAGCAGAGATGAAACCTGGGGAGGGACCCAGTACTTC.

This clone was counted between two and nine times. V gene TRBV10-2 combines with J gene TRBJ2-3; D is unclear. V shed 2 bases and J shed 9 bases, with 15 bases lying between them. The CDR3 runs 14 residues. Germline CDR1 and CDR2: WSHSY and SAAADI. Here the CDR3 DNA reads TGCGCCAGCAGTGAGGAGTGGGGTTTCAACACGCAGTATTTT. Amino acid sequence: CASSEEWGFNTQYF.

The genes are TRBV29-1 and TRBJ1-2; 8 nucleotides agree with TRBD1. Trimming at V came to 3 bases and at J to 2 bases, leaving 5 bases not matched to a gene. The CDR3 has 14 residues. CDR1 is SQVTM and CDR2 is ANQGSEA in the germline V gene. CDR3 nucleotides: TGCAGCGTTGATGTTCAGGGGGCGAACTATGGCTACACCTTC. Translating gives CSVDVQGANYGYTF.

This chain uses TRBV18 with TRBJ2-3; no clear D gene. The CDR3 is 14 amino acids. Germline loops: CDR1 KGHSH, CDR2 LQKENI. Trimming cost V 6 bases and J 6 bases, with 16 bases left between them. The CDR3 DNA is TGTGCCAGCTCTCCCGGGCAGAACCGCGATACGCAGTATTTT. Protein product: CASSPGQNRDTQYF. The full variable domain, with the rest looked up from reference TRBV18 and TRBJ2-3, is NAGVMQNPRHLVRRRGQEARLRCSPMKGHSHVYWYRQLPEEGLKFMVYLQKENIIDESGMPKERFSAEFPKEGPSILRIQQVVRGDSAAYFCASSPGQNRDTQYFGPGTRLTVL.

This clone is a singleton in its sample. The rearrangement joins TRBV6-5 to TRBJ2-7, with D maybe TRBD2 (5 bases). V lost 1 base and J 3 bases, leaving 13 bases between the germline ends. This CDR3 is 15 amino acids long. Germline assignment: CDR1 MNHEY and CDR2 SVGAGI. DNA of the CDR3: TGTGCCAGCAGTTACTTACCCGGACTCGACTACGAGCAGTACTTC. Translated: CASSYLPGLDYEQYF.

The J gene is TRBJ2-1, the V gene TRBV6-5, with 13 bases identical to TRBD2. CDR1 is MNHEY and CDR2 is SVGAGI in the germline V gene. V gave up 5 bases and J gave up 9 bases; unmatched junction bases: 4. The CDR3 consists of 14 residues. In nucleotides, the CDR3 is TGTGCCAGCAGTCAGCGGACTAGCGGGAGTGAGCAGTTCTTC. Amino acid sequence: CASSQRTSGSEQFF.

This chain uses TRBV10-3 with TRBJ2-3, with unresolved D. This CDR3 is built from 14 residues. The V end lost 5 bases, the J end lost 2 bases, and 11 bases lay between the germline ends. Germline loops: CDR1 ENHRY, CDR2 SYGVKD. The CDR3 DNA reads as TGTGCCATCAGTCTCCGACACTTCACAGATACGCAGTATTTT. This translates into CAISLRHFTDTQYF.

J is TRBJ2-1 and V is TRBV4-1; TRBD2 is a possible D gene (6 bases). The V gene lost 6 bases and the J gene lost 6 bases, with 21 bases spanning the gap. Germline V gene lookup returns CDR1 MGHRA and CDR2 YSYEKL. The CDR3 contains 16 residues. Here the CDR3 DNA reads TGCGCCAGCAGTCACACCACGGGACTCCAGCGCAATGAGCAGTTCTTC. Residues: CASSHTTGLQRNEQFF.

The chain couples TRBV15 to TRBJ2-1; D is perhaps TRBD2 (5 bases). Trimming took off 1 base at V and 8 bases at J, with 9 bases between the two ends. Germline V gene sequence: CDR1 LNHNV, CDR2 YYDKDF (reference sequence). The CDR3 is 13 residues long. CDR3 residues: CATSRAGSYEQFF. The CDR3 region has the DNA TGTGCCACCAGCAGAGCGGGGTCGTATGAGCAGTTCTTC. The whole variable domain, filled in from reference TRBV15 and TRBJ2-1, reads DAMVIQNPRYQVTQFGKPVTLSCSQTLNHNVMYWYQQKSSQAPKLLFHYYDKDFNNEADTPDNFQSRRPNTSFCFLDIRSPGLGDTAMYLCATSRAGSYEQFFGPGTRLTVL.

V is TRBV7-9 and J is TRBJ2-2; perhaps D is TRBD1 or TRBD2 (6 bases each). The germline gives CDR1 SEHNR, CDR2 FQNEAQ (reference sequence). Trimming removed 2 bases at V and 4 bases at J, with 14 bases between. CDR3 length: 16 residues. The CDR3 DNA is TGTGCCAGCAGCTTATTTGGGGGGCGCGGCACCGGGGAGCTGTTTTTT. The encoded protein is CASSLFGGRGTGELFF.

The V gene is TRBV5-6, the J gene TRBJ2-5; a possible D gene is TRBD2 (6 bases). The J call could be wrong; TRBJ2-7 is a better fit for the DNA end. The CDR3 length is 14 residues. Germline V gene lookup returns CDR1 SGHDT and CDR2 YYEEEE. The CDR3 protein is CASSRGTEIYEQYF. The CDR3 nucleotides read TGTGCCAGCAGCCGGGGGACTGAGATCTACGAGCAGTACTTC.

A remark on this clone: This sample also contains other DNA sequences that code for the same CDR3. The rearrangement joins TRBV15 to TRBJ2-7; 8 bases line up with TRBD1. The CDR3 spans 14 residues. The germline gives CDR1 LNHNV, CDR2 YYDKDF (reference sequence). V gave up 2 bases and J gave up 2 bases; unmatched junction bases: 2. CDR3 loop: CATSRTGGPYEQYF. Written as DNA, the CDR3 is TGTGCCACCAGCAGAACAGGGGGTCCCTACGAGCAGTACTTC.

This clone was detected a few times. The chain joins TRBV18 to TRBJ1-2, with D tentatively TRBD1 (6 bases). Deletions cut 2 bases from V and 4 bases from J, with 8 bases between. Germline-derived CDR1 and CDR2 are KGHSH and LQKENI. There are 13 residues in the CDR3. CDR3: CASSPDRFYGYTF. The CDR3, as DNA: TGTGCCAGCTCACCAGACAGGTTCTATGGCTACACCTTC.

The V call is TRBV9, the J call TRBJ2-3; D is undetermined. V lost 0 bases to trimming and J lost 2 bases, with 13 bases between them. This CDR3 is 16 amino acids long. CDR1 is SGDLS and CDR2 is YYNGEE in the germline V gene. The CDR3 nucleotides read TGTGCCAGCAGCGTAGCAACTTACCGTAACACAGATACGCAGTATTTT. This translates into CASSVATYRNTDTQYF.

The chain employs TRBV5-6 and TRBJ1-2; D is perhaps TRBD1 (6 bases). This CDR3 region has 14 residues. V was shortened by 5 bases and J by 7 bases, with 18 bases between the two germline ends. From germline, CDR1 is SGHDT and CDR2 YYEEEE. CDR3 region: CASSVQGEDFGYTF. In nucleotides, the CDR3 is TGTGCCAGCAGTGTACAGGGCGAAGATTTTGGCTACACCTTC.

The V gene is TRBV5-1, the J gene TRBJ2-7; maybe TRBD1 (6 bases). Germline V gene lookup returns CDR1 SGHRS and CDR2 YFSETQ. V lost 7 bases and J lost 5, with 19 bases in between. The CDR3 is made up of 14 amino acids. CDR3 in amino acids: CASAPSGESNEQYF. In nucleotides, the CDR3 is TGCGCCAGCGCTCCGTCAGGGGAGTCGAACGAGCAGTACTTC.

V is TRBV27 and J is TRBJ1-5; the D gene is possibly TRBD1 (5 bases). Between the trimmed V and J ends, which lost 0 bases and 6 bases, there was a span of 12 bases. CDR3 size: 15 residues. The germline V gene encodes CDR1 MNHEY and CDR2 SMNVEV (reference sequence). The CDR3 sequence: CASSLSRGLIQPQHF. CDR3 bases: TGTGCCAGCAGTTTATCAAGGGGTCTTATTCAGCCCCAGCATTTT.

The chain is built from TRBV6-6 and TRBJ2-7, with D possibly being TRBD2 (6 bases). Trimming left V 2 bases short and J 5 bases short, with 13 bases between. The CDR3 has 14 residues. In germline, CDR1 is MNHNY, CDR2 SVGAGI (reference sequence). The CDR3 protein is CASSYKGLRDEQYF. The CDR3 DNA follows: TGTGCCAGCAGTTACAAGGGACTCCGTGACGAGCAGTACTTC.

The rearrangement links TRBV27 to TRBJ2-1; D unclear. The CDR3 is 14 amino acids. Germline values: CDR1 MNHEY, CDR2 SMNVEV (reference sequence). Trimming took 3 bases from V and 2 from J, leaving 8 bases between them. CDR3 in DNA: TGTGCCAGCAGTTTCCGCGGAGCCTACAATGAGCAGTTCTTC. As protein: CASSFRGAYNEQFF.

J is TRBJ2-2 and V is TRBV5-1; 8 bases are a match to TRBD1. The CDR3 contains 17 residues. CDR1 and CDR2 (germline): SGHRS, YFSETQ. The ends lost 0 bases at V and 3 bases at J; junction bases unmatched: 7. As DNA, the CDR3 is TGCGCCAGCAGCTTGGACGACAGGGGAAAGTACACCGGGGAGCTGTTTTTT. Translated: CASSLDDRGKYTGELFF.

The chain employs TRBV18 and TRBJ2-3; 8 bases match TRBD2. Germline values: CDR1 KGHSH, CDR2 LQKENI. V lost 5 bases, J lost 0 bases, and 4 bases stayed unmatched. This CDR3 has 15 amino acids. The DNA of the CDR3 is TGTGCCAGCTCATCTAGCGGGCCTAGCACAGATACGCAGTATTTT. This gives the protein CASSSSGPSTDTQYF.

The CDR3 coding sequence is TGTGCCAGCAGCTTAGAGCTCCTGAGGGGTGGCTATGGCTACACCTTC. It is translated as CASSLELLRGGYGYTF. The chain links TRBV5-4 to TRBJ1-2; perhaps TRBD1 as D (5 bases). This CDR3 is 16 amino acids long. Trimming shortened V by 2 bases and J by 4 bases, and 18 bases separated the two germline ends. Germline-derived CDR1 and CDR2 are SGHNT and YYREEE (reference sequence).

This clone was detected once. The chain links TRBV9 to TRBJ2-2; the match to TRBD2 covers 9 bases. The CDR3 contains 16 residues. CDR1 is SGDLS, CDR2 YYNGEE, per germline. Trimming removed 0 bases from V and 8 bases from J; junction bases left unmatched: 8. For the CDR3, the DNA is TGTGCCAGCAGCGTAGTTGCGGGAGGGCCGGTAGGGGAGCTGTTTTTT. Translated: CASSVVAGGPVGELFF.